Listed below are T cell receptor beta chains from one sample, sequenced in a study of shared clonotypes between healthy human individuals. Profiling relied on immunoSEQ multiplex PCR, and the TCRdb table lists in-frame clones only, not all of them. This sample has roughly 2.2 million clones, with more than 80% found just once. The sequenced material came from naive CD4+ T cells from PBMCs. Source of these receptors: a man in his late teens or twenties in good health. Some clones in this sample may be carry-over from other donors' samples. Both conserved end residues are part of each CDR3. Fields, in order: J gene, clone size, D gene, V gene, CDR3 DNA, CDR3 protein. The D gene is left open where the match is weak. Where a row states a size, it is once, few, many or the class of an expanded clone; other rows omit it.

TRBJ1-2 . TRBD1 TRBV28 TGTGCCAGCAGTCCCCACCCCGGGACAGGGGGTGGCTACACCTTC CASSPHPGTGGGYTF
TRBJ2-7 . . TRBV5-1 TGCGCCAGCAGCCCCCTCGTAGGACACGAGCAGTACTTC CASSPLVGHEQYF
TRBJ2-1 . TRBD2 TRBV5-4 TGTGCCAGCAGCACGAGGACTAGCGGGTACAATGAGCAGTTCTTC CASSTRTSGYNEQFF
TRBJ2-7 . . TRBV6-5 TGTGCCAGCAGTTACTCGAATAGTCCCGAGCAGTACTTC CASSYSNSPEQYF
TRBJ2-3 . . TRBV10-3 TGTGCCATCCTGCGTTCGGTCACAGATACGCAGTATTTT CAILRSVTDTQYF
TRBJ2-7 . TRBD1 TRBV6-5 TGTGCCAGCAGTTACGGGACAGTAGAGGCCGAGCAGTACTTC CASSYGTVEAEQYF
TRBJ2-7 . . TRBV21-1 TGTGCCAGCAGCAAAGCCCCAGGGAAGAGCTCCTACGAGCAGTACTTC CASSKAPGKSSYEQYF
TRBJ2-3 . . TRBV5-6 TGTGCCAGCAGCCGGACGGGGACAGATACGCAGTATTTT CASSRTGTDTQYF
TRBJ2-3 once . TRBV20-1 TGCAGTGCTTGGGGGCCGCCGCAGTATTTT CSAWGPPQYF
TRBJ2-3 . . TRBV18 TGTGCCAGCTCACCACCAATGAAAGTCACAGATACGCAGTATTTT CASSPPMKVTDTQYF
TRBJ1-2 . . TRBV18 TGTGCCAGCTCACCCCTACCAGTAAACTATGGCTACACCTTC CASSPLPVNYGYTF
TRBJ2-5 . . TRBV5-1 TGCGCCAGCAGCTTGGCAGTTTCCCAAGAGACCCAGTACTTC CASSLAVSQETQYF
TRBJ1-2 . . TRBV10-3 TGTGCCATCAGTGATAGGAGCCGACCGGCCTATGGCTACACCTTC CAISDRSRPAYGYTF
TRBJ2-1 . TRBD2 TRBV28 TGTGCCAGCAGTTTCCGTACTAGCGGGGCCAATGAGCAGTTCTTC CASSFRTSGANEQFF
TRBJ1-5 . TRBD1 TRBV11-2 TGTGCCAGCAGCTTAGCAGGGGGCGATCAGCCCCAGCATTTT CASSLAGGDQPQHF
TRBJ2-7 . . TRBV6-6 TGTGCCAGCAGCAACCCTATTGGGGGCTACGAGCAGTACTTC CASSNPIGGYEQYF
TRBJ1-1 few . TRBV9 TGTGCCAGCAGCGTCGGGACGGACATGAACACTGAAGCTTTCTTT CASSVGTDMNTEAFF
TRBJ2-2 few . TRBV7-9 TGTGCCAGCAGCCAACGGACGGGGAACACCGGGGAGCTGTTTTTT CASSQRTGNTGELFF
TRBJ2-4 . . TRBV9 TGTGCCAGCAGCGTAGCCGGTCAAAACATTCAGTACTTC CASSVAGQNIQYF
TRBJ2-1 . . TRBV4-3 TGCGCCAGCAGCCAGACCTCCGGGACTCGCAATGAGCAGTTCTTC CASSQTSGTRNEQFF
TRBJ1-2 . . TRBV5-4 TGTGCCAGCAGCCTCCCGCGAATTGCTGGGTCCTCTGGCTACACCTTC CASSLPRIAGSSGYTF
TRBJ2-2 . TRBD2 TRBV7-3 TGTGCCAGCAGCCGGACTAGCGGCTATCTCGGGGAGCTGTTTTTT CASSRTSGYLGELFF
TRBJ1-2 . . TRBV9 TGTGCCAGCAGCCGCACACTGACCGAAAAGGGCTACACCTTC CASSRTLTEKGYTF
TRBJ1-1 . . TRBV5-1 TGCGCCAGCAGCTTGATGAATCAAAACACTGAAGCTTTCTTT CASSLMNQNTEAFF
TRBJ1-5 . . TRBV5-1 TGCGCCAGCAGCTTGGAGGGGGGGCGCCTTCAGCCCCAGCATTTT CASSLEGGRLQPQHF
TRBJ2-4 once TRBD2 TRBV28 TGTGCCAGCAGTCCCGGACTAGCGGGAGCCAAAAACATTCAGTACTTC CASSPGLAGAKNIQYF
TRBJ2-1 . . TRBV7-9 TGTGCCAGCAGCTTAGAAAGCCTCGACACTTACAATGAGCAGTTCTTC CASSLESLDTYNEQFF
TRBJ2-1 . TRBD2 TRBV11-2 TGTGCCAGCACCCCAGGGGTTAGCGGGGGCAATGAGCAGTTCTTC CASTPGVSGGNEQFF
TRBJ1-4 . TRBD1 TRBV28 TGTGCCAGCAGGGGTTCGGGGGACAGTGAAAAACTGTTTTTT CASRGSGDSEKLFF
TRBJ2-3 . TRBD2 TRBV7-3 TGTGCCAGCAGCTTACTAGCGGGAGGCGCAGATACGCAGTATTTT CASSLLAGGADTQYF
TRBJ2-1 . TRBD2 TRBV4-3 TGCGCCAGCAGCCAACTTGGACTAGATTTCAATGAGCAGTTCTTC CASSQLGLDFNEQFF
TRBJ2-3 . . TRBV7-9 TGTGCCAGCAGCTTAGACAAGGCCACAGATACGCAGTATTTT CASSLDKATDTQYF
TRBJ1-2 . . TRBV5-8 TGTGCCAGCATCAAGGATTCAGGTGGTATTAACTATGGCTACACCTTC CASIKDSGGINYGYTF
TRBJ2-5 . TRBD2 TRBV11-2 TGTGCCAGCAGCGCTCGACTAGCGGGAGGAGAGACCCAGTACTTC CASSARLAGGETQYF
TRBJ2-7 . . TRBV6-1 TGTGCCATCAAGGCGGGGCTCTCCTACGAGCAGTACTTC CAIKAGLSYEQYF
TRBJ2-7 . . TRBV30 TGTGCCTGGAGTTTGAACAGCGCATCCTACGAGCAGTACTTC CAWSLNSASYEQYF
TRBJ2-3 . TRBD2 TRBV28 TGTGCCAGCAGTTTTTCAACTAGCGGGAGGGCCGTAGATACGCAGTATTTT CASSFSTSGRAVDTQYF
TRBJ2-3 . . TRBV4-1 TGCGCCAGCAGCCAAGCCGGGACCCGGTACACAGATACGCAGTATTTT CASSQAGTRYTDTQYF
TRBJ1-1 . TRBD1 TRBV5-1 TGCGCCAGCAGCTTGGATTCAGGGGGGAACACTGAAGCTTTCTTT CASSLDSGGNTEAFF
TRBJ1-3 . . TRBV18 TGTGCCAGCTCACTCGGCTCCGTCTCTGGAAACACCATATATTTT CASSLGSVSGNTIYF
TRBJ2-7 . . TRBV6-1 TGTGCCAGCAGTGAAGCCGCGGGACAGATCTACGAGCAGTACTTC CASSEAAGQIYEQYF
TRBJ2-6 . . TRBV5-4 TGTGCCAGCAGGTTTGGACGGCGCTCTGGGGCCAACGTCCTGACTTTC CASRFGRRSGANVLTF
TRBJ2-1 . TRBD2 TRBV5-1 TGCGCCAGCAGCTCAGGACTAGCGGTCGGAGGGAATGAGCAGTTCTTC CASSSGLAVGGNEQFF
TRBJ2-3 . . TRBV6-4 TGTGCCAGCAGTGAGTTTAAGTACTCAGATACGCAGTATTTT CASSEFKYSDTQYF
TRBJ1-4 once . TRBV7-8 TGTGCCAGCAGCTTAGTGTCCCCACGACAAGCAACTAATGAAAAACTGTTTTTT CASSLVSPRQATNEKLFF
TRBJ2-3 . . TRBV28 TGTGCCAGCAGTTTTCTGCCCGATACGCAGTATTTT CASSFLPDTQYF
TRBJ2-1 . . TRBV25-1 TGTGCCAGCAGAGCGTACAATGAGCAGTTCTTC CASRAYNEQFF
TRBJ2-3 . . TRBV25-1 TGTGCCAGCAGTGAATTGCGGGGACCCACAGATACGCAGTATTTT CASSELRGPTDTQYF
TRBJ2-1 . . TRBV2 TGTGCCAGCAGTGGCAACAGGGACAATGAGCAGTTCTTC CASSGNRDNEQFF
TRBJ2-5 . . TRBV2 TGTGCCAGCAGCTCGTCGGCGGGCCTAGGGGGGACCCAGTACTTC CASSSSAGLGGTQYF
TRBJ1-4 . . TRBV28 TGTGCCAGCAGTTTAGACAGGCTCGGGGCCCTGTTTTTT CASSLDRLGALFF
TRBJ2-7 . . TRBV2 TGTGCCAGCTCCCCCCTCCGCCGGACAGCCTACGAGCAGTACTTC CASSPLRRTAYEQYF
TRBJ2-3 . TRBD1 TRBV7-2 TGTGCCAGCACCAGACAGGGCCCAGATACGCAGTATTTT CASTRQGPDTQYF
TRBJ2-2 . TRBD1 TRBV7-3 TGTGCCAGCAGCGAACAGGGGTCCGGGGAGCTGTTTTTT CASSEQGSGELFF
TRBJ2-5 . . TRBV28 TGTGCCAGCAGTTCCTCGCTCAGGACCCGGTGTGAGCAGTACTTC CASSSSLRTRCEQYF
TRBJ1-1 . . TRBV10-3 TGTGCCATCGGACTAGGGGGGAACACTGAAGCTTTCTTT CAIGLGGNTEAFF
TRBJ1-1 . TRBD1 TRBV6-1 TGTGCCAGCAGCCTGCATAAGACAGGGGGTTGGGGAGCTTTCTTT CASSLHKTGGWGAFF
TRBJ1-1 . . TRBV6-5 TGTGCCAGCAGTTACGGTCAGAACACTGAAGCTTTCTTT CASSYGQNTEAFF
TRBJ1-5 once . TRBV5-4 TGTGCCAGCAGCTTGGGCGGCAGGGACAATCAGCCCCAGCATTTT CASSLGGRDNQPQHF